Each of the 23 T cell receptor beta chains below was sequenced from the same sample in a study of shared clonotypes between healthy human individuals. Only in-frame clones appear in the TCRdb table, and some are missing; sequencing was by immunoSEQ multiplex PCR. This table holds more than 2 million clones, roughly 94% found once. Sequenced material: naive CD4+ T cells sorted from blood. Subset here: CD45RA+ positively selected. These receptors all stem from a young man in good health.

This chain joins TRBV4-1 and TRBJ2-3; D is ambiguous. The CDR3 length is 13 residues. V lost 1 base and J 4 bases, leaving 6 bases between the germline ends. CDR1 and CDR2 from the germline V gene are MGHRA and YSYEKL. The CDR3 coding sequence is TGCGCCAGCAGCCAAGGGGTTTCAGATACGCAGTATTTT. Translated: CASSQGVSDTQYF.

This clone was counted once. This CDR3 is CASTPRAANYGYTF. DNA for the CDR3: TGCGCCAGCACCCCTAGGGCCGCAAACTATGGCTACACCTTC. The chain is built from TRBV23-1 and TRBJ1-2, with D unresolved. TRBV23-1 is an open reading frame, and its role is uncertain. The CDR3 totals 14 residues. Trimming left V 7 bases short and J 2 bases short, with 14 bases between.

V usage is TRBV5-1 and J usage is TRBJ2-2, with D possibly matching TRBD1 (6 bases). Germline V gives CDR1 SGHRS, CDR2 YFSETQ. Trimming cost V 4 bases and J 5 bases, with 18 bases left between them. The CDR3 covers 16 residues. The CDR3 nucleotides are TGCGCCAGCAGCATCGGATATACAGGGAGAACCGGGGAGCTGTTTTTT. Protein sequence: CASSIGYTGRTGELFF.

V and J are TRBV10-2 and TRBJ1-1; no firm D call. From germline, CDR1 is WSHSY and CDR2 SAAADI. Trimming took off 8 bases at V and 5 bases at J, with 9 bases between the two ends. The CDR3 is 11 residues long. DNA of the CDR3: TGCGCCAGCTCGCCAGAGACTGAAGCTTTCTTT. It specifies CASSPETEAFF.

The chain uses TRBV30 and TRBJ1-3; perhaps TRBD1 as D (6 bases). The germline V and J ends were trimmed by 3 bases and 9 bases, with 15 bases remaining between them. Looked up from germline, CDR1 is GTSNPN and CDR2 is SVGIG (reference sequence). There are 13 residues in the CDR3. The DNA of the CDR3 is TGTGCCTGGAGAGCAGGGGAGCGGGGCACCATATATTTT. It specifies CAWRAGERGTIYF.

The V gene is TRBV15, the J gene TRBJ2-3; 8 bases agree with TRBD2. Unmatched junction bases numbered 11, after V lost 3 bases and J lost 6 bases. The CDR3 is 16 amino acids. CDR1 and CDR2 from the germline V gene are LNHNV and YYDKDF (reference sequence). Here the CDR3 reads CATSRGLGGLEDTQYF. CDR3 in DNA: TGTGCCACCAGCAGGGGACTAGGAGGGTTGGAGGATACGCAGTATTTT. The full variable domain, rest sourced from reference TRBV15 and TRBJ2-3, is DAMVIQNPRYQVTQFGKPVTLSCSQTLNHNVMYWYQQKSSQAPKLLFHYYDKDFNNEADTPDNFQSRRPNTSFCFLDIRSPGLGDTAMYLCATSRGLGGLEDTQYFGPGTRLTVL.

J is TRBJ2-5 and V is TRBV5-4, with a tentative D call TRBD1 (6 bases). The CDR3 length is 13 residues. Germline CDR1 reads SGHNT; CDR2 reads YYREEE (reference sequence). Trimming removed 1 base from V and 3 bases from J, with 7 bases in between. The CDR3 sequence is CASSLKGEETQYF. The CDR3 DNA sequence: TGTGCCAGCAGCTTGAAGGGGGAAGAGACCCAGTACTTC.

The genes are TRBV30 and TRBJ2-1; D is unclear. The germline V gene has CDR1 GTSNPN and CDR2 SVGIG (reference sequence). The V end lost 0 bases, the J end lost 5 bases, and 14 bases lay between the germline ends. This CDR3 is built from 15 residues. The CDR3 sequence is CAWSVPGYPNNEQFF. The CDR3 DNA is TGTGCCTGGAGTGTACCGGGCTACCCAAACAATGAGCAGTTCTTC.

V usage is TRBV7-2 and J usage is TRBJ2-1; 8 bases agree with TRBD2. CDR3 length: 15 residues. The germline gives CDR1 SGHTA, CDR2 FQGNSA. V trimming: 1 base; J trimming: 11 bases; junction bases outside the gene matches: 10. The CDR3, as DNA: TGTGCCAGCAGCTTAGTTGTAGCGGGATTCCACCAGCAGTTCTTC. This gives the protein CASSLVVAGFHQQFF.

The chain couples TRBV5-1 to TRBJ2-5, with 8 bases matching TRBD2. The V gene's germline CDR1 is SGHRS and CDR2 YFSETQ. This CDR3 is built from 14 residues. V was clipped by 7 bases and J by 0 bases; unmatched bases: 5. The CDR3 protein is CASHQRGYQETQYF. The CDR3 DNA reads as TGCGCCAGCCACCAGCGGGGGTACCAAGAGACCCAGTACTTC.

The chain carries TRBV11-2 and TRBJ1-2; D possibly corresponds to TRBD1 (5 bases). The CDR3 loop spans 14 amino acids. The V gene lost 5 bases and the J gene lost 2 bases, with 12 bases spanning the gap. The germline V gene has CDR1 SGHAT and CDR2 FQNNGV. CDR3 coding DNA: TGTGCCAGCAGCGCGGGGCTTAGGAACTATGGCTACACCTTC. This gives the protein CASSAGLRNYGYTF.

The genes are TRBV30 and TRBJ2-2; D unclear. Trimming left V 1 base short and J 6 bases short, with 9 bases between. From germline, CDR1 is GTSNPN and CDR2 SVGIG (reference sequence). The CDR3 is 13 amino acids. CDR3 amino acids: CAWSELRAGELFF. The DNA for the CDR3 is TGTGCCTGGAGTGAATTAAGGGCCGGGGAGCTGTTTTTT.

V usage is TRBV30 and J usage is TRBJ1-1; tentative D call: TRBD1 (6 bases). From germline, CDR1 is GTSNPN and CDR2 SVGIG (reference sequence). V lost 3 bases, J lost 0 bases, and 20 bases lay in between. The CDR3 is 17 residues long. DNA for the CDR3: TGTGCCTGGAGGAAACGGGGGGGCAATTCGATGAACACTGAAGCTTTCTTT. It is translated as CAWRKRGGNSMNTEAFF. Using reference TRBV30 and TRBJ1-1 for the parts outside the CDR3, the full variable domain is SQTIHQWPATLVQPVGSPLSLECTVEGTSNPNLYWYRQAAGRGLQLLFYSVGIGQISSEVPQNLSASRPQDRQFILSSKKLLLSDSGFYLCAWRKRGGNSMNTEAFFGQGTRLTVV.

CDR3 sequence reads: CASDANTGELFF. CDR3 DNA: TGTGCCAGCGACGCGAACACCGGGGAGCTGTTTTTT. This chain joins TRBV28 and TRBJ2-2; D remains unclear. There are 12 residues in the CDR3. Germline V gene data show CDR1 as MDHEN and CDR2 as SYDVKM. Trimming took off 8 bases at V and 0 bases at J, with 4 bases between the two ends.

Concerning this clone: Other DNA sequences from this sample encode an identical CDR3 as well. This chain joins TRBV14 and TRBJ2-3, with 12 bases that match TRBD2. The junction had 2 bases not matched to a gene; V was cut back by 4 bases and J by 3 bases. Germline loops: CDR1 SGHDN, CDR2 FVKESK. This CDR3 spans 15 amino acids. Here the CDR3 reads CASSRGLAGTDTQYF. The CDR3 DNA sequence: TGTGCCAGCAGCCGTGGACTAGCGGGGACAGATACGCAGTATTTT.

As for this clone: This sample also contains other DNA sequences that code for the same CDR3. The rearrangement joins TRBV10-1 to TRBJ2-2, with unresolved D. Deletions cut 4 bases from V and 2 bases from J, with 2 bases between. Germline CDR1 and CDR2: WNHNN and SYGVQD (reference sequence). The length of the CDR3 is 12 residues. In nucleotides, the CDR3 is TGCGCCAGCAGTGTAAACACCGGGGAGCTGTTTTTT. It specifies CASSVNTGELFF.

This chain connects TRBV4-1 to TRBJ2-3; tentative D call: TRBD1 (6 bases). CDR1 is MGHRA, CDR2 YSYEKL, per germline. The CDR3 extends over 15 amino acids. V was clipped by 4 bases and J by 10 bases, with 21 bases between them. The CDR3 sequence: CASSPPSQGLIAQYF. CDR3 nucleotide sequence: TGCGCCAGCAGCCCCCCGAGTCAGGGGCTGATAGCGCAGTATTTT.

In regard to this clone: Other nucleotide sequences in the sample specify the same CDR3. This chain joins TRBV5-1 and TRBJ2-1; TRBD1 agrees at 10 bases. CDR3 size: 14 residues. Germline V gene data show CDR1 as SGHRS and CDR2 as YFSETQ. V was clipped by 1 base and J by 6 bases; unmatched bases: 1. The CDR3 spells CASSLWTGGNEQFF. CDR3 sequence (DNA): TGCGCCAGCAGCTTGTGGACAGGGGGCAATGAGCAGTTCTTC. Full variable domain (rest looked up from reference TRBV5-1 and TRBJ2-1): KAGVTQTPRYLIKTRGQQVTLSCSPISGHRSVSWYQQTPGQGLQFLFEYFSETQRNKGNFPGRFSGRQFSNSRSEMNVSTLELGDSALYLCASSLWTGGNEQFFGPGTRLTVL.

The chain has TRBV11-1 and TRBJ1-1, with D unresolved. CDR3 size: 13 residues. CDR1 is SGHAT and CDR2 is FQDESV in the germline V gene (reference sequence). Trimming took 5 bases from V and 0 from J, leaving 7 bases between them. CDR3 sequence reads: CASSLRLNTEAFF. The CDR3 nucleotides read TGTGCCAGCAGCCTTAGGTTGAACACTGAAGCTTTCTTT. The entire variable domain, with the rest obtained from reference TRBV11-1 and TRBJ1-1, is as follows: EAEVAQSPRYKITEKSQAVAFWCDPISGHATLYWYRQILGQGPELLVQFQDESVVDDSQLPKDRFSAERLKGVDSTLKIQPAELGDSAMYLCASSLRLNTEAFFGQGTRLTVV.

CDR3: CAISESMGQALNTGELFF. CDR3 nucleotide sequence: TGTGCCATCAGTGAGTCGATGGGGCAGGCTCTGAACACCGGGGAGCTGTTTTTT. This chain joins TRBV10-3 and TRBJ2-2; tentative D call: TRBD1 (5 bases). The CDR3 has 18 residues. Germline CDR1 reads ENHRY; CDR2 reads SYGVKD. Deletions cut 0 bases from V and 1 base from J, with 15 bases between.

The chain employs TRBV28 and TRBJ2-7, with 7 bases lining up with TRBD2. The length of the CDR3 is 12 residues. Germline lookup yields CDR1 MDHEN and CDR2 SYDVKM. CDR3 sequence: CVTGTNSYEQYF. The CDR3, as DNA: TGTGTAACCGGGACTAACTCCTACGAGCAGTACTTC.

J is TRBJ1-4 and V is TRBV6-6; possibly TRBD1 for D (6 bases). Germline assignment: CDR1 MNHNY and CDR2 SVGAGI (reference sequence). V lost 2 bases and J lost 7, with 14 bases in between. This CDR3 spans 15 amino acids. This CDR3 is CASSYGGQGGEKLFF. The CDR3 bases are TGTGCCAGCAGTTACGGGGGGCAGGGCGGTGAAAAACTGTTTTTT.

The chain combines TRBV6-5 with TRBJ1-1; TRBD1 agrees at 8 bases. The trim removed 5 bases at V and 7 bases at J, leaving 12 bases unmatched. The V gene's germline CDR1 is MNHEY and CDR2 SVGAGI. This CDR3 region has 15 residues. The CDR3 sequence: CASSPRDRPISEAFF. In DNA, the CDR3 is TGTGCCAGCAGTCCTCGGGACAGGCCGATCAGTGAAGCTTTCTTT.